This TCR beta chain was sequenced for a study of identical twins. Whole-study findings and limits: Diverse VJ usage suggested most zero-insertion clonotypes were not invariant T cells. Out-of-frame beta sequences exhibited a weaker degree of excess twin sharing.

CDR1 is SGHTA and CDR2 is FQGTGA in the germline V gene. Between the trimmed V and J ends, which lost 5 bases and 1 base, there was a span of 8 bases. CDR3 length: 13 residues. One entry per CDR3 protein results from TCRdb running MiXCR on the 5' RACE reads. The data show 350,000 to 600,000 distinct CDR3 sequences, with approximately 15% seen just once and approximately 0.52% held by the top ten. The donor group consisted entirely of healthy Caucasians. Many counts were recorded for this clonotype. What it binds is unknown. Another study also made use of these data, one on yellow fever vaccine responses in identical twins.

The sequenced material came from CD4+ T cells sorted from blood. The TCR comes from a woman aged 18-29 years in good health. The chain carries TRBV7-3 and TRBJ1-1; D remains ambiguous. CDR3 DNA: TGTGCCAGCAGCCCAGGACCGAACACTGAAGCTTTCTTT. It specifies CASSPGPNTEAFF.